Following are 8 T cell receptor beta chains from one sample sequenced in a study of Graves' ophthalmopathy and Graves' hyperthyroidism. CDR3 regions of TCR beta were amplified from RNA transcripts. Amplification began with first-round RT-PCR using HTBI primers, then second-round multiplex PCR was performed. TCRdb reprocessed the multiplex PCR reads via MiXCR and lists one record per CDR3 protein. The sample yields over a million distinct CDR3 sequences, approximately 35% seen once. Input material: peripheral blood or thyroid tissue (not recorded which). Receptors were obtained from an adult man with Graves' hyperthyroidism.

This clonotype was observed many times. The chain is built from TRBV10-3 and TRBJ2-7; possibly TRBD1 for D (6 bases). CDR1 ENHRY and CDR2 SYGVKD come from the germline V gene. The CDR3 length is 13 residues. V was pared by 9 bases and J by 4 bases, with 16 bases between. Here the CDR3 DNA reads TGTGCCATTGGAATGGGGGCGGAATACGAGCAGTACTTC. Residues: CAIGMGAEYEQYF.

This clonotype was detected only a few times. The rearrangement uses TRBV12-3 or TRBV12-4 and TRBJ1-5; perhaps TRBD1 as D (5 bases). The CDR3 totals 14 residues. V was clipped by 6 bases and J by 2 bases, with 11 bases between them. The DNA of the CDR3 is TGTGCCAGCAGACGGGGGGACGGCAATCAGCCCCAGCATTTT. This translates into CASRRGDGNQPQHF.

The table lists this clonotype with many counts. The genes are TRBV7-2 and TRBJ2-5; 8 bases fit TRBD1. Germline V gene data show CDR1 as SGHTA and CDR2 as FQGNSA. The CDR3 sequence is 16 residues long. The ends lost 5 bases at V and 2 bases at J; junction bases unmatched: 10. The CDR3 nucleotides read TGTGCCAGCAGCGCCTACAGGGGGAACAATCAAGAGACCCAGTACTTC. Residues: CASSAYRGNNQETQYF.

This clonotype was recorded once. Its ends do not fully match the called genes, so a read error is possible. CDR3 nucleotides: TGTGCCAGCAGCCTCCGAGGAGGGGAGGCCACCGGGAAGCTGTTTTTT. It yields the protein CASSLRGGEATGKLFF. The V gene is TRBV2, the J gene TRBJ2-2, with a possible D match to TRBD2 (6 bases). CDR1 is SNHLY, CDR2 FYNNEI, per germline. This CDR3 is 16 amino acids long.

This clonotype was counted many times. This sequence joins TRBV6-5 and TRBJ2-6, with 7 bases fitting TRBD1. Germline lookup yields CDR1 MNHEY and CDR2 SVGAGI. Trimming took 5 bases from V and 0 from J; bases not matched to a gene: 7. The CDR3 runs 17 residues. This CDR3 is CASSLRDSDSGANVLTF. Here the CDR3 DNA reads TGTGCCAGCAGTCTCCGGGACAGCGACTCTGGGGCCAACGTCCTGACTTTC.

This clonotype came up a few times. V is TRBV27 and J is TRBJ2-7; a possible D gene is TRBD1 (5 bases). The CDR3 length is 13 residues. Germline CDR1 reads MNHEY; CDR2 reads SMNVEV (reference sequence). The germline V and J ends were trimmed by 3 bases and 1 base, with 7 bases remaining between them. The CDR3: CASSFRQSYEQYF. Written as DNA, the CDR3 is TGTGCCAGCAGTTTTAGACAGTCCTACGAGCAGTACTTC.

The chain couples TRBV28 to TRBJ1-4, with D perhaps matching TRBD1 (5 bases). The CDR3 is made up of 15 amino acids. Deletions cut 5 bases from V and 7 bases from J, with 17 bases between. The germline V gene has CDR1 MDHEN and CDR2 SYDVKM. DNA of the CDR3: TGTGCCAGCAGTCCCTCAGGGAGTCTTGGTGAAAAACTGTTTTTT. The encoded protein is CASSPSGSLGEKLFF.

The chain joins TRBV20-1 to TRBJ1-6, with no clear D. V lost 5 bases and J 4 bases, leaving 12 bases between the germline ends. The CDR3 spans 14 residues. From germline, CDR1 is DFQATT and CDR2 SNEGSKA (reference sequence). The CDR3 DNA sequence: TGCAGTGCTGAATTGCCCGAATATAATTCACCCCTCCACTTT. Translated, it gives CSAELPEYNSPLHF.